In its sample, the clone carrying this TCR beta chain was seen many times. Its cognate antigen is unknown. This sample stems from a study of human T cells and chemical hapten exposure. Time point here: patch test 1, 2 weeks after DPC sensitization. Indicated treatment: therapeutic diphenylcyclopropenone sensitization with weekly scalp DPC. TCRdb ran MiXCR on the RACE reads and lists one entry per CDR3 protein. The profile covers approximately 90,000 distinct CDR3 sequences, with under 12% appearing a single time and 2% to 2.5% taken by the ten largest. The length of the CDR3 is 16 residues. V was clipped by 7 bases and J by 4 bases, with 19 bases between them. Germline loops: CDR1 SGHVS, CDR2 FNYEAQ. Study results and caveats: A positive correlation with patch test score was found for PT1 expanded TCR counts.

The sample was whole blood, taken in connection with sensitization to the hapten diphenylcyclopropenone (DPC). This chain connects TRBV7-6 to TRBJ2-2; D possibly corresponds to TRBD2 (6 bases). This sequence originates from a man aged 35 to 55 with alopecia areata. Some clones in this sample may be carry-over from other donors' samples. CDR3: CASTIEPGLPTGELFF. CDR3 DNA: TGTGCCAGCACCATCGAACCGGGACTCCCCACCGGGGAGCTGTTTTTT.